Here is one T cell receptor beta chain with its context. What it binds is not known. Time point indicated: cycle 4 day 1 (C4D1), after 6 weeks of nivolumab. The patients all showed relapse after autologous stem cell transplantation, while their brentuximab vedotin exposure varied. The CDR3 spans 16 residues. V shed 6 bases, J shed 1 base, and the junction held 9 bases outside the gene matches. Looked up from germline, CDR1 is MNHEY and CDR2 is SMNVEV (reference sequence). Profiling relied on immunoSEQ multiplex PCR, and the TCRdb table lists in-frame clones only, not all of them. The table records under 60,000 clones, roughly 86% of them present only once. This entry is derived from a study of PD-1 blockade in classical Hodgkin lymphoma. Study-wide results and limits: Complete responders started with a diversity level that resembled newly diagnosed patients at baseline. CD4+ TCR diversity climbed significantly by C4D1, unlike CD8+ TCR diversity. Any patient who commenced nivolumab under 1 year after ASCT was excluded. Differences between repertoires have undefined causes, possibly disease activity or prior therapy.

The source of this sequence is a human donor with classical Hodgkin lymphoma. This chain links TRBV27 with TRBJ1-1; 9 positions match TRBD1. Sample: peripheral blood mononuclear cells (PBMCs), taken before the fourth cycle of nivolumab. Written as DNA, the CDR3 is TGTGCCAGCAGCAGGGGACAGGGCGCAGAGAACACTGAAGCTTTCTTT. This translates into CASSRGQGAENTEAFF.